These 13 T cell receptor beta chains originate from one sample sequenced in a study of tumor-infiltrating lymphocytes in primary liver carcinoma. A constant-region primer primed TCR beta cDNA synthesis from 400 to 550 ng of total RNA. ARM-PCR was slightly modified, and three nested multiplex PCR rounds with it gave rise to the TCR beta libraries. Each of the first two PCR rounds ran approximately 9 cycles with TRBV1-TRBV30 forward and C-beta reverse primers. Each CDR3 protein gets one entry after TCRdb re-called the multiplex PCR reads with MiXCR. Of 310,000 or so distinct CDR3 sequences detected, less than 65% appear once; the ten largest clones hold under 8.5%. Germline DNA was also extracted, and blood RNA was taken from unsorted whole blood. Material for sequencing was peripheral blood. The receptors come from a middle-aged man with primary liver carcinoma and hepatitis B virus infection.

This clonotype showed up many times. The chain couples TRBV5-4 to TRBJ2-3, with D perhaps matching TRBD2 (6 bases). The V gene's germline CDR1 is SGHNT and CDR2 YYREEE (reference sequence). The CDR3 runs to 13 residues. V lost 3 bases and J lost 2, with 7 bases in between. DNA for the CDR3: TGTGCCAGCAGCTCGGACTACACAGATACGCAGTATTTT. This encodes CASSSDYTDTQYF.

This clonotype turned up a few times. The V call is TRBV28, the J call TRBJ1-5; D gene unclear. The CDR3 loop spans 12 amino acids. Deletions cut 6 bases from V and 5 bases from J, with 8 bases between. CDR1 and CDR2 from the germline V gene are MDHEN and SYDVKM. CDR3 sequence reads: CASRGNYQPQHF. The CDR3 DNA reads as TGTGCCAGCAGGGGAAACTATCAGCCCCAGCATTTT.

In the case of this clonotype: One end of the junction fails to match germline, which may point to a read error. The gene calls are TRBV11-2 and TRBJ1-1; D possibly corresponds to TRBD1 (5 bases). Per the germline V gene, CDR1 is SGHAT and CDR2 is FQNNGV. CDR3 length: 15 residues. The CDR3 reads CASSSRTGGNTETFF. The DNA of the CDR3 is TGTGCCAGCAGTTCGCGTACAGGCGGGAACACTGAAACTTTCTTT.

As to this clonotype: One end of the junction fails to match germline, which may point to a read error. This chain joins TRBV29-1 and TRBJ1-2, with 7 bases aligning to TRBD1. CDR1 is SQVTM, CDR2 ANQGSEA, per germline. The CDR3 contains 11 residues. The CDR3 is CSVVQGRGYTF. Written as DNA, the CDR3 is TGCAGCGTCGTACAGGGGAGAGGCTACACTTTC.

This clonotype occurred a few times. The genes are TRBV30 and TRBJ1-3; D remains ambiguous. The V gene's germline CDR1 is GTSNPN and CDR2 SVGIG (reference sequence). Trimming removed 1 base at V and 4 bases at J, with 8 bases between. The CDR3 spans 13 residues. The CDR3 sequence is CAWSASIGNTIYF. CDR3 DNA: TGTGCCTGGAGTGCGTCAATCGGAAACACCATATATTTT.

As regards this clonotype: No conserved phenylalanine or tryptophan is present at the end of the CDR3, so a read error is the likely explanation. The gene calls are TRBV29-1 and TRBJ2-1; D possibly corresponds to TRBD2 (5 bases). CDR3 length: 12 residues. V shed 7 bases and J shed 13 bases, with 20 bases lying between them. Germline V gene sequence: CDR1 SQVTM, CDR2 ANQGSEA. CDR3 in DNA: TGCAGCGCCCGCGCGGGCGGAAATAAACAGTTCTTA. This gives the protein CSARAGGNKQFL.

Regarding this clonotype: An end of the junction differs from the germline gene, which may be a read error. The rearrangement uses TRBV6-5 and TRBJ2-1; D is ambiguous. CDR1 is MNHEY, CDR2 SVGAGI, per germline. The CDR3 runs to 13 residues. The CDR3 DNA is TGTGCCGGCAGTTACCCTCCGGTTAATGAGCAGTTCTTC. Translation gives CAGSYPPVNEQFF.

Of note for this clonotype: A read error may account for a junction end that differs from germline. The chain has TRBV11-2 and TRBJ2-3; D unclear. The germline gives CDR1 SGHAT, CDR2 FQNNGV. This CDR3 is built from 14 residues. For the CDR3, the DNA is TGTGCCAGCAGCTTAGTCGGATACGCGGATACGGAGTATTTT. It is translated as CASSLVGYADTEYF.

This clonotype was observed once. A much larger clone lies a single base off, so this may be a read error. The gene calls are TRBV4-1 and TRBJ1-1, with D tentatively TRBD1 (5 bases). This CDR3 has 16 amino acids. Per germline, CDR1 MGHRA and CDR2 YSYEKL. CDR3 coding DNA: TGCGTCAGCAGCCAAGATGGGACGGTGTGGTACGCTGAAGCTTTCTTT. Its translation is CVSSQDGTVWYAEAFF.

This clonotype showed up many times. The chain links TRBV6-5 to TRBJ1-3; D is ambiguous. The CDR3 loop spans 16 amino acids. V was pared by 2 bases and J by 1 base, with 12 bases between. In germline, CDR1 is MNHEY, CDR2 SVGAGI. The CDR3 here is CASSYEQPGSGNTIYF. The DNA of the CDR3 is TGTGCCAGCAGTTACGAACAGCCCGGATCTGGAAACACCATATATTTT.

In the case of this clonotype: A much larger clone lies one base from this, so it may be a read error. The rearrangement links TRBV10-3 to TRBJ2-7; D not resolved. In germline, CDR1 is ENHRY, CDR2 SYGVKD. Trimming cost V 3 bases and J 2 bases, with 8 bases left between them. The CDR3 sequence is 13 residues long. The DNA for the CDR3 is TGTGCCATCAGTGACAACTTGACCTACGAGCAGTACTTC. Translation: CAISDNLTYEQYF.

The table lists this clonotype with many counts. This chain joins TRBV6-6 and TRBJ2-7; D remains unclear. Trimming stripped 10 bases from V and 3 bases from J, with 13 bases between. This CDR3 contains 12 residues. Germline CDR1 reads MNHNY; CDR2 reads SVGAGI (reference sequence). The CDR3 DNA reads TGTGCCACCTGGTCCGACGGCTACGAGCAGTACTTC. It is translated as CATWSDGYEQYF.

CDR3 residues: CAISEPGTRSEQFF. DNA of the CDR3: TGTGCCATCAGTGAACCGGGAACTCGGAGTGAGCAGTTCTTC. The chain has TRBV10-3 and TRBJ2-1, with TRBD2 as a possible D gene (5 bases). The CDR3 is 14 amino acids. The V end was cut by 3 bases, the J end by 9 bases, with 15 bases between. Germline loops: CDR1 ENHRY, CDR2 SYGVKD.